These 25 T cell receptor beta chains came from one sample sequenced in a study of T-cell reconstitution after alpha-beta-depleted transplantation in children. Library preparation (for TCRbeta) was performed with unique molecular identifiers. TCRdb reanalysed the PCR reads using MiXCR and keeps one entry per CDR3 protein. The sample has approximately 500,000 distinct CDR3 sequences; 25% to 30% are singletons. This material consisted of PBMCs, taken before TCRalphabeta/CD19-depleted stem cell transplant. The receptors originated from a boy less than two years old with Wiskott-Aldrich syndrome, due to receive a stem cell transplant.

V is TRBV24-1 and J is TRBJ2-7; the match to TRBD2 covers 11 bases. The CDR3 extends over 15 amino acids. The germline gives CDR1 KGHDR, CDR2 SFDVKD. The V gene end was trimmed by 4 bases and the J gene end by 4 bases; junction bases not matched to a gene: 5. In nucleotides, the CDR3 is TGTGCCACCAGTGACTCGACTAGCGGGATGTACGAGCAGTACTTC. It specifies CATSDSTSGMYEQYF.

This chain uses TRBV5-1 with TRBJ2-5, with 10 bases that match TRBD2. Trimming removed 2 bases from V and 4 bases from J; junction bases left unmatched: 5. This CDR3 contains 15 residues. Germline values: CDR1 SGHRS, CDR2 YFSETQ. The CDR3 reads CASSFSSGSGETQYF. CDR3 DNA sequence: TGCGCCAGCAGCTTTTCTAGCGGGAGTGGAGAGACCCAGTACTTC.

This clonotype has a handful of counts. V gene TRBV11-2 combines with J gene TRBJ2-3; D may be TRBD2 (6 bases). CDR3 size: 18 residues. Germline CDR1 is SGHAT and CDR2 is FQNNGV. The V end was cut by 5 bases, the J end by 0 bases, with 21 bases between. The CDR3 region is CASSPPGLWRESTDTQYF. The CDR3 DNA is TGTGCCAGCAGCCCGCCCGGTTTGTGGCGGGAAAGCACAGATACGCAGTATTTT.

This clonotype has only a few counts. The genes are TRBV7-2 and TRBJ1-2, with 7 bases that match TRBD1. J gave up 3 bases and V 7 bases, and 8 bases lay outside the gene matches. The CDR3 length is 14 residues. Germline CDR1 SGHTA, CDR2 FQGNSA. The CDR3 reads CASIVRQGDYGYTF. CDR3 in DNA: TGTGCCAGCATCGTTAGACAGGGTGACTATGGCTACACCTTC.

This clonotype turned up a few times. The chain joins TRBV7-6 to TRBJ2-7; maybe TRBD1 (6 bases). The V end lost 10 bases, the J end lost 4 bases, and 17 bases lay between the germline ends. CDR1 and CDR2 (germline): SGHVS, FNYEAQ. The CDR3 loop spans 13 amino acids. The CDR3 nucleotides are TGTGCCACTGGGACACCCCCAACTTACGAGCAGTACTTC. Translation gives CATGTPPTYEQYF.

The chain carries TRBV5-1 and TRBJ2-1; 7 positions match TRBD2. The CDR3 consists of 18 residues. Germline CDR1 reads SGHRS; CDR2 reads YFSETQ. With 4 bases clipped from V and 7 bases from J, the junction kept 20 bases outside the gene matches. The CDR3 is CASSPIPSTSRVGNEQFF. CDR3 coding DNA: TGCGCCAGCAGCCCCATACCTTCGACTAGCCGAGTGGGTAATGAGCAGTTCTTC.

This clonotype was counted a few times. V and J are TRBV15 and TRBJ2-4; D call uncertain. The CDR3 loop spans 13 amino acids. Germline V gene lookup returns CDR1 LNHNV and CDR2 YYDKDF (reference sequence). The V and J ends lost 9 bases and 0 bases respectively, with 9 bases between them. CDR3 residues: CATKSEAKNIQYF. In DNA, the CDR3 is TGTGCCACTAAATCGGAAGCCAAAAACATTCAGTACTTC.

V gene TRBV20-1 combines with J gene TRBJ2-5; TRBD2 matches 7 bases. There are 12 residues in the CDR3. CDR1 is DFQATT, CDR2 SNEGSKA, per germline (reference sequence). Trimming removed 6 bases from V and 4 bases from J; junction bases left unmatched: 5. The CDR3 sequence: CSARLAVETQYF. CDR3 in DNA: TGCAGTGCGAGACTAGCTGTAGAGACCCAGTACTTC.

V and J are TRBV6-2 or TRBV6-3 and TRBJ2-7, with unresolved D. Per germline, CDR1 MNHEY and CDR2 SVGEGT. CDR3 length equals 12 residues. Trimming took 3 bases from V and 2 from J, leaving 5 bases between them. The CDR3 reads CASSYSTYEQYF. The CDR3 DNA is TGTGCCAGCAGTTATTCTACCTACGAGCAGTACTTC.

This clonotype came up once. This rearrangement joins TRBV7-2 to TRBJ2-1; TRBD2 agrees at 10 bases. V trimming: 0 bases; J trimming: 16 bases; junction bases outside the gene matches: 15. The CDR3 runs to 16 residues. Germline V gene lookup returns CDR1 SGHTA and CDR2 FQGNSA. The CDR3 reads CASSLAISGRANPPFF. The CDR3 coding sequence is TGTGCCAGCAGCTTAGCCATCAGCGGGAGGGCCAACCCGCCTTTCTTC.

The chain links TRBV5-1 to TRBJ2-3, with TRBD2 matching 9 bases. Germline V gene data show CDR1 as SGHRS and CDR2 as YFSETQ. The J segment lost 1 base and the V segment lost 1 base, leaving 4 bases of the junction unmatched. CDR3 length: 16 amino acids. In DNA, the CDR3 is TGCGCCAGCAGCTTGTATCGGACTAGCGGCACAGATACGCAGTATTTT. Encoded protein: CASSLYRTSGTDTQYF.

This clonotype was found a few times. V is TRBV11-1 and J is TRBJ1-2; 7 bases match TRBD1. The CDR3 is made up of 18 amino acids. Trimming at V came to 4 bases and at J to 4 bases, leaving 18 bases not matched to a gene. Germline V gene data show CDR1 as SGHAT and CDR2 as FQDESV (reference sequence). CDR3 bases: TGTGCCAGCAGCTACAGGCGGGACAGTCCAATGGCGAGCTATGGCTACACCTTC. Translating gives CASSYRRDSPMASYGYTF.

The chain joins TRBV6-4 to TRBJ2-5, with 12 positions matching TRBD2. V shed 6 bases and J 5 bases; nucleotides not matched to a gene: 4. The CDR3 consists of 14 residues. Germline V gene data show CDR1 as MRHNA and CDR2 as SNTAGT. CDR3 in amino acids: CASRTSGSVETQYF. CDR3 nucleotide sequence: TGTGCCAGCAGGACTAGCGGGAGTGTGGAGACCCAGTACTTC.

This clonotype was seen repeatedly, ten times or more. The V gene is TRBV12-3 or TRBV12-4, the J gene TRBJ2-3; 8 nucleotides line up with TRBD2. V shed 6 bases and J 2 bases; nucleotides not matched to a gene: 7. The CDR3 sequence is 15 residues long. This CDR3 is CASRGGLELTDTQYF. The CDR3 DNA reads TGTGCCAGCAGGGGGGGACTAGAACTCACAGATACGCAGTATTTT.

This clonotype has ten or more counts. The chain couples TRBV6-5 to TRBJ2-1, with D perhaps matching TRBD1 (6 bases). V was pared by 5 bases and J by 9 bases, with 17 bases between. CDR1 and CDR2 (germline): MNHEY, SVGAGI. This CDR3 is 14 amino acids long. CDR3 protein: CASSPSGHLGEQFF. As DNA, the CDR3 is TGTGCCAGCAGTCCCTCGGGACACCTCGGTGAGCAGTTCTTC.

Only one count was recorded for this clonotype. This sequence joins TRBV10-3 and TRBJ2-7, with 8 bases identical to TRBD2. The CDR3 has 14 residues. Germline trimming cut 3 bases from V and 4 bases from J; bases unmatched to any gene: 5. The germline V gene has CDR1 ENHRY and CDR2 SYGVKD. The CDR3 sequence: CAISDEAGGYEQYF. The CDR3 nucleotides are TGTGCCATCAGTGACGAGGCGGGAGGATACGAGCAGTACTTC.

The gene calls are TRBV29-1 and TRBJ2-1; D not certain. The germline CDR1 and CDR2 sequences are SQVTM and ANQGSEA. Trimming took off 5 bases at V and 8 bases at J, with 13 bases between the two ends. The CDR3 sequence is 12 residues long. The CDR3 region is CSVLVSSDEQFF. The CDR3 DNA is TGCAGCGTTCTGGTCTCCAGCGATGAGCAGTTCTTC.

CDR3 loop: CASSVASGYEQYF. The CDR3 region has the DNA TGTGCCAGCAGTGTGGCCTCCGGCTACGAGCAGTACTTC. The genes are TRBV25-1 and TRBJ2-7, with D uncertain. Per germline, CDR1 MGHDK and CDR2 SYGVNS. This CDR3 region has 13 residues. Trimming stripped 4 bases from V and 3 bases from J, with 10 bases between.

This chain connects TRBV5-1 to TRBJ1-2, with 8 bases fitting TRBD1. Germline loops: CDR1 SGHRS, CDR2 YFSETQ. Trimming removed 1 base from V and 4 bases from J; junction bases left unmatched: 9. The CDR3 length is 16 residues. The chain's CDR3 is CASSLPSGGLGYGYTF. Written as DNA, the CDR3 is TGCGCCAGCAGCTTGCCGTCAGGGGGCTTAGGCTATGGCTACACCTTC. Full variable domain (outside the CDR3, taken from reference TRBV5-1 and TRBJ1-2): KAGVTQTPRYLIKTRGQQVTLSCSPISGHRSVSWYQQTPGQGLQFLFEYFSETQRNKGNFPGRFSGRQFSNSRSEMNVSTLELGDSALYLCASSLPSGGLGYGYTFGSGTRLTVV.

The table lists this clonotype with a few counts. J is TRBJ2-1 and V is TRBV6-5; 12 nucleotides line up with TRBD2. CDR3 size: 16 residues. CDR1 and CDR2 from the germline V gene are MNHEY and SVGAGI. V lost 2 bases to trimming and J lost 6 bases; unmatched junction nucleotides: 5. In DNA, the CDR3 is TGTGCCAGCAGTTACCTGACTAGCGGGAGAAGCAATGAGCAGTTCTTC. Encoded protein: CASSYLTSGRSNEQFF.

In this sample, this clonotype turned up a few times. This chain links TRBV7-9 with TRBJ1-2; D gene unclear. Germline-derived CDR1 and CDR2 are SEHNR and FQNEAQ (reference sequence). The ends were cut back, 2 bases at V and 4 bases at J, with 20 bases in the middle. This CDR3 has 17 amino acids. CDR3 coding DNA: TGTGCCAGCAGCTTACGCGCAGAAACCGAAGTAACCTATGGCTACACCTTC. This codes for CASSLRAETEVTYGYTF.

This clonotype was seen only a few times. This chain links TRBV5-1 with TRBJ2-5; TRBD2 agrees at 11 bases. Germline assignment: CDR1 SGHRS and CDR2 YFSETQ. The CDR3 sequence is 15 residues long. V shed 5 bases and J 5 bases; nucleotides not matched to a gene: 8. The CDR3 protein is CASRGLAGEGETQYF. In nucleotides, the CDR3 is TGCGCCAGCAGAGGACTAGCGGGCGAGGGGGAGACCCAGTACTTC.

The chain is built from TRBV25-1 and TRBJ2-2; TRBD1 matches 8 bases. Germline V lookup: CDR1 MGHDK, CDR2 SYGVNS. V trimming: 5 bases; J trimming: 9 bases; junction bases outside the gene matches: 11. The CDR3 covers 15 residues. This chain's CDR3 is CASSSSWQGARELFF. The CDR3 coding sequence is TGTGCCAGCAGTTCATCCTGGCAGGGGGCACGGGAGCTGTTTTTT.

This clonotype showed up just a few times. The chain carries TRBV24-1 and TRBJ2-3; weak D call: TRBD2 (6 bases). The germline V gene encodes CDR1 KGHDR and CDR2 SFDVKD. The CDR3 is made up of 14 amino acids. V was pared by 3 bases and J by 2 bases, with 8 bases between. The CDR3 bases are TGTGCCACCAGTGATCGGGGGTCCACAGATACGCAGTATTTT. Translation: CATSDRGSTDTQYF.

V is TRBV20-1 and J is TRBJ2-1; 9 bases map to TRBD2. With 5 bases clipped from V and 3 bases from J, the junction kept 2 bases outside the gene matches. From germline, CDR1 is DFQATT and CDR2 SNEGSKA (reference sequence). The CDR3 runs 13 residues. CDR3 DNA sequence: TGCAGTGCTCTGACTAGCGGCTACAATGAGCAGTTCTTC. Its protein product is CSALTSGYNEQFF.